One sample yielded the 5 T cell receptor beta chains listed below, sequenced in a study of cytomegalovirus exposure and HLA in healthy donors (dated by TCRdb to about 2017). The library was built by means of the immunoSEQ multiplex PCR assay. The multiplex PCR relied on a mix of 60 forward primers for TCR Vbeta segments and 13 reverse primers for TCR Jbeta segments. TCRdb stores this immuneACCESS table with in-frame sequences only. Part of the clones is absent; in the studies checked, under half of the shortfall reflects unresolved V genes, and no reason is known for the rest. The sample includes around 160,000 clones, with approximately 79% observed a single time. Jointly, the top ten make up about 14% of the sample. Material: PBMCs. The receptor set was obtained from a man between 50 and 59 years old in good health and CMV-seropositive.

V is TRBV15 and J is TRBJ2-3; perhaps TRBD2 as D (7 bases). The CDR3 is 16 amino acids. Germline assignment: CDR1 LNHNV and CDR2 YYDKDF (reference sequence). Trimming took 2 bases from V and 1 from J, leaving 13 bases between them. CDR3 sequence: CATSRSRGGGTDTQYF. The DNA of the CDR3 is TGTGCCACCAGCAGATCAAGAGGGGGGGGCACAGATACGCAGTATTTT.

The gene calls are TRBV7-9 and TRBJ2-7; TRBD1 is a possible D gene (6 bases). V lost 4 bases and J lost 0, with 16 bases in between. Looked up from germline, CDR1 is SEHNR and CDR2 is FQNEAQ (reference sequence). The CDR3 loop spans 16 amino acids. The DNA of the CDR3 is TGTGCCAGCAGCTCCTGGGAAGGACAGTCCTCCTACGAGCAGTACGTC. Translation: CASSSWEGQSSYEQYV.

The chain has TRBV7-9 and TRBJ2-1; D might be TRBD1 (6 bases). Trimming left V 6 bases short and J 6 bases short, with 12 bases between. The CDR3 consists of 13 residues. Germline V CDR1 and CDR2: SEHNR, FQNEAQ (reference sequence). The DNA for the CDR3 is TGTGCCAGCAGATTTACAGGGTTCAATGAGCAGTTCTTC. The encoded protein is CASRFTGFNEQFF.

This clone was seen a single time. The chain recombines TRBV6-1 with TRBJ2-1; perhaps TRBD2 as D (7 bases). Germline lookup yields CDR1 MNHNS and CDR2 SASEGT. V was trimmed by 0 bases and J by 4 bases, leaving 16 bases between them. The CDR3 extends over 17 amino acids. In nucleotides, the CDR3 is TGTGCCAGCAGTGAAGCGGGGGGGGCCGACAGGTACAATGAGCAGTTCTTC. Translating gives CASSEAGGADRYNEQFF.

This clone came up once. This chain connects TRBV18 to TRBJ2-1; tentative D call: TRBD1 (5 bases). The CDR3 spans 13 residues. Germline V gene lookup returns CDR1 KGHSH and CDR2 LQKENI. Trimming pared 3 bases from V and 8 bases from J, leaving 11 bases between. The CDR3 DNA reads TGTGCCAGCTCACCTTATCAGGGCTATGAGCAGTTCTTC. This encodes CASSPYQGYEQFF.